One and the same sample provided the 16 T cell receptor beta chains below, sequenced in a study of CD4 and CD8 cells across lung adenocarcinoma regions. TCRdb passed the PCR reads through MiXCR, listing each CDR3 protein once. The profile shows 9,500 to 15,000 distinct CDR3 sequences, 47% of them singletons. The sequenced material came from CD8+ T cells from the margin of a lung tumor. All receptors derive from a female donor with lung adenocarcinoma. The CD4 and CD8 labels of this study may be unreliable.

The chain has TRBV10-1 and TRBJ2-3; the match to TRBD2 covers 9 bases. Per germline, CDR1 WNHNN and CDR2 SYGVQD (reference sequence). The CDR3 runs to 16 residues. J lost 2 bases, V lost 4 bases, and 7 bases had no gene match. The CDR3 region has the DNA TGCGCCAGCAGTGTCGGTAGCGGGGGATACACAGATACGCAGTATTTT. Encoded protein: CASSVGSGGYTDTQYF.

The sample holds a few counts of this clonotype. The chain carries TRBV7-8 and TRBJ2-3, with D unresolved. The ends were cut back, 0 bases at V and 0 bases at J, with 7 bases in the middle. In germline, CDR1 is SGHVS, CDR2 FQNEAQ. This CDR3 is 15 amino acids long. CDR3: CASSLAVSSTDTQYF. Here the CDR3 DNA reads TGTGCCAGCAGCTTAGCGGTTAGCAGCACAGATACGCAGTATTTT.

The CDR3: CSALSSAGAEQFF. The CDR3 bases are TGCAGTGCCCTTAGTTCAGCGGGAGCTGAGCAGTTCTTC. This chain connects TRBV20-1 to TRBJ2-1, with 8 bases aligning to TRBD2. The germline V gene has CDR1 DFQATT and CDR2 SNEGSKA (reference sequence). After removal of 6 bases from V and 9 bases from J, the junction contained 10 bases not matched to a gene. The CDR3 consists of 13 residues.

As concerns this clonotype: A read error may account for a junction end that differs from germline. J is TRBJ2-3 and V is TRBV6-1, with D possibly being TRBD2 (7 bases). The CDR3 has 15 amino acids. Germline CDR1 and CDR2: MNHNS and SASEGT. Here the CDR3 DNA reads TGTGCCAGGGGTCCCGGGGGGCGGGGCCAAGATACCCAGTACTTT. As protein: CARGPGGRGQDTQYF.

In regard to this clonotype: One junction end disagrees with the germline gene, perhaps due to a read error. V gene TRBV6-1 combines with J gene TRBJ2-3; TRBD2 agrees at 8 bases. Germline V gene data show CDR1 as MNHNS and CDR2 as SASEGT. CDR3 size: 16 residues. This CDR3 is CASSPSGHPTADAQYF. In DNA, the CDR3 is TGTGCCAGCAGTCCTAGCGGGCACCCAACGGCAGATGCGCAGTATTTC.

This clonotype came up many times. V is TRBV6-1 and J is TRBJ1-1; D is undetermined. CDR3 length equals 14 residues. V lost 7 bases and J 3 bases, leaving 15 bases between the germline ends. From germline, CDR1 is MNHNS and CDR2 SASEGT. This CDR3 reads CASNGVFDDTEAFF. The CDR3 coding sequence is TGTGCCAGCAACGGAGTATTCGACGACACTGAAGCTTTCTTT.

The V call is TRBV10-3, the J call TRBJ2-3, with TRBD1 identical over 7 bases. J gave up 4 bases and V 6 bases, and 4 bases lay outside the gene matches. Germline V CDR1 and CDR2: ENHRY, SYGVKD. CDR3 length: 13 amino acids. The CDR3 DNA reads TGTGCCATCAGGCCCCAGGGGGCAGATACGCAGTATTTT. Its protein product is CAIRPQGADTQYF.

Regarding this clonotype: Likely a read error: the CDR3 ends without its conserved phenylalanine or tryptophan. The chain couples TRBV6-5 to TRBJ1-5; 9 nucleotides agree with TRBD1. This CDR3 is built from 16 residues. V dropped 4 bases and J dropped 3; count of bases not matched to a gene: 7. Germline V CDR1 and CDR2: MNHEY, SVGAGI. Here the CDR3 DNA reads TGTGCCAGCAGTTCATGGGGACAGGGTGACAATCAGCCCCAGCATTCT. Translating it yields CASSSWGQGDNQPQHS.

A word on this clonotype: The junction differs from germline at one of its ends, possibly a read error. The chain employs TRBV6-5 and TRBJ2-1; D is tentatively TRBD1 or TRBD2 (5 bases each). Germline V gene sequence: CDR1 MNHEY, CDR2 SVGAGI. CDR3 length: 15 amino acids. CDR3 in DNA: TGTGCCAGCAGATTCTCCGGGACGAGCAGCGATGAGCAGTTTTTT. Amino acids: CASRFSGTSSDEQFF.

At least ten counts were recorded for this clonotype. The genes are TRBV6-1 and TRBJ1-2; 7 bases map to TRBD1. V lost 6 bases to trimming and J lost 8 bases; unmatched junction nucleotides: 12. The CDR3 spans 14 residues. Germline CDR1 reads MNHNS; CDR2 reads SASEGT. CDR3 in DNA: TGTGCCAGCAGAAACCGGGACAGAAGGGAGGGCTACACCTTC. It yields the protein CASRNRDRREGYTF.

In this sample, this clonotype is medium-sized. The chain carries TRBV6-5 and TRBJ2-1; D possibly matches TRBD1 or TRBD2 (5 bases each). The DNA end favors TRBJ2-7, so the J call may be wrong. CDR3 length: 15 amino acids. Germline values: CDR1 MNHEY, CDR2 SVGAGI. The CDR3 region is CASSYDRNGGYEQYF. For the CDR3, the DNA is TGTGCCAGCAGTTACGACAGAAATGGGGGCTACGAGCAGTACTTC.

This clonotype was seen only a few times. V gene TRBV27 combines with J gene TRBJ2-1; TRBD1 might be the D (6 bases). The V end lost 3 bases, the J end lost 5 bases, and 11 bases lay between the germline ends. The CDR3 spans 14 residues. Germline-derived CDR1 and CDR2 are MNHEY and SMNVEV (reference sequence). The CDR3 coding sequence is TGTGCCAGCAGTTTTGGCCGGGACAACAATGAGCAGTTCTTC. Its translation: CASSFGRDNNEQFF.

This clonotype is medium-sized (0.01 to 0.1%) in the sample. The rearrangement joins TRBV6-5 to TRBJ2-1; 8 bases are a match to TRBD1. The J call is uncertain, as TRBJ2-7 better fits the DNA end. Looked up from germline, CDR1 is MNHEY and CDR2 is SVGAGI. The CDR3 runs 17 residues. CDR3 bases: TGTGCCAGCAGTTATTATGAGACAGGGGCGAATCCCTACGAGCAGTACTTC. The encoded protein is CASSYYETGANPYEQYF.

This clonotype was picked up many times. The V and J genes are TRBV11-2 and TRBJ2-2; 8 bases line up with TRBD1. This CDR3 is built from 14 residues. Germline CDR1 is SGHAT and CDR2 is FQNNGV. The V gene end was trimmed by 5 bases and the J gene end by 7 bases; junction bases not matched to a gene: 6. CDR3 DNA: TGTGCCAGCAGCCTGGACAGGGTTGACGGGGAGCTGTTTTTT. The encoded protein is CASSLDRVDGELFF.

Notes on this clonotype: Germline is not matched at one junction end, which may reflect a read error. V is TRBV6-1 and J is TRBJ2-3; 8 bases match TRBD2. From germline, CDR1 is MNHNS and CDR2 SASEGT. This CDR3 region has 16 residues. CDR3 sequence reads: CASSPGRVPSTNTQYF. Here the CDR3 DNA reads TGTGCCAGCAGTCCCGGGAGGGTTCCTAGCACAAATACGCAGTATTTT.

Points on this clonotype: A read error may account for a junction end that differs from germline. V and J are TRBV10-1 and TRBJ2-3; the D gene is possibly TRBD2 (6 bases). CDR1 and CDR2 from the germline V gene are WNHNN and SYGVQD (reference sequence). The CDR3 is 14 amino acids. The CDR3 protein is CAGSGFTSTDTQYF. In DNA form, the CDR3 reads TGCGCGGGCAGTGGGTTCACTAGCACAGATACCCAGTATTTT.